This T cell receptor (beta chain) was found in a study of CD8 T cells in Susac syndrome. Findings of the study overall: As the study acknowledged, the number of individuals who were part of its TCR sequencing and HLA analysis was relatively small.

An amount of RNA that ranged from about 0.45 to 1 ug was reverse transcribed with random hexamers. By means of immunoSEQ multiplex PCR, TCR beta CDR3 spanning 54 Vbeta and 13 Jbeta underwent amplification. TCRdb reprocessed the immunoSEQ multiplex PCR reads with MiXCR, giving one entry per CDR3 protein. The top ten clones hold roughly 0.08% of a sample with approximately 170,000 distinct CDR3 sequences, under 95% of them seen once. Sequencing of TCR beta was carried out in blood CD8+ and CD4+ T cells. Concerning this clonotype: Its antigen is unidentified.

This TCR was sampled from a human donor in good health. Sequencing was carried out using CD4+ T cells from PBMCs.

In nucleotides, the CDR3 is TGTGCCAGCAGCGCCGGGACCAACTCCTACAATGAGCAGTTCTTC. This gives the protein CASSAGTNSYNEQFF. The genes are TRBV5-4 and TRBJ2-1; possibly TRBD1 or TRBD2 for D (5 bases each). The CDR3 contains 15 residues. The germline gives CDR1 SGHNT, CDR2 YYREEE (reference sequence). V lost 4 bases and J lost 0, with 11 bases in between.